This TCR beta chain is drawn from a study of CD8 T cells in ankylosing spondylitis. Study outcomes and limitations: The study identified a TCR beta motif of about eight highly homologous variants that appeared characteristic of ankylosing spondylitis blood.

On this clonotype itself: No antigen is known for it.

Per germline, CDR1 SSHAT and CDR2 FNYEAQ (reference sequence). V was trimmed by 1 base and J by 0 bases, leaving 12 bases between them. This CDR3 has 17 amino acids. TCRdb processed the 5' RACE reads anew with MiXCR; each CDR3 protein has one entry. This table holds about 450,000 distinct CDR3 sequences, 25% to 30% found once. V usage is TRBV7-7 and J usage is TRBJ2-2; D not certain. This sequence was found in a male donor with ankylosing spondylitis. Sample: blood, either unsorted or a sorted T cell fraction (not recorded which). The CDR3 loop reads CASSLGAVHPNTGELFF. The DNA of the CDR3 is TGTGCCAGCAGCTTAGGGGCGGTACACCCGAACACCGGGGAGCTGTTTTTT.